This TCR beta chain was observed in a study of blood T cell repertoires in COVID-19. Overall study: Acute and convalescent COVID-19 specimens originated in the United States, Italy and Spain. Sources were T cells, B-cell-depleted T cells, or PBMCs; the material itself was cDNA or gDNA.

The CDR3 loop spans 13 amino acids. The germline V gene encodes CDR1 MRHNA and CDR2 SNTAGT. Trimming took off 4 bases at V and 8 bases at J, with 11 bases between the two ends. In the authors' workflow: Estimation of nucleated cell counts was performed using reference gene primer amplification. Assay used: immunoSEQ multiplex PCR; TCRdb lists only in-frame clones, some missing. V and J calls and clone size follow that table, whereas D and trimming were derived from the DNA. This repertoire shows 200,000 to 250,000 clones, 88% found once; its top ten account for around 2.9%. The sample comprised peripheral blood. The receptor was derived from a woman aged 55-75 years with acute or convalescent COVID-19. This chain links TRBV6-4 with TRBJ2-2; D is unresolved. DNA for the CDR3: TGTGCCAGCAGTGGGAGTCCCGGGGGGGAGCTGTTTTTT. It encodes CASSGSPGGELFF.